This T cell receptor beta chain is from a study of blood T cell repertoires in COVID-19 (dated by TCRdb to 2019 to 2021). Concerning the study at large: Samples from collaborators originated in the United States, Italy and Spain and spanned both the acute and convalescent phases of COVID-19. The material from the prospective study consisted of cDNA or gDNA derived from T cells, B-cell-depleted T cells, or PBMCs. Sample metadata almost always included a de-identified subject ID, COVID-19 status, age in years and sex. A freely available public database, intended as a resource for researchers studying the immune response to SARS-CoV-2, is where the repertoires were released. Subjects who had been exposed to COVID-19, were actively infected with it, or had recovered from it provided the deeply sampled blood TCRbeta repertoires that made up the dataset. Samples were obtained from the ongoing ImmuneRACE study (first 160 participants) and from 1,254 subjects provided by 6 global collaborators. Where available, HLA class I and class II types were obtained from metadata supplied by the sample provider rather than from assay-based typing. Study-level results and caveats: Clinical and demographic metadata were provided uncurated, with the amount varying by source and participant.

To note about this clone: Its binding antigen is unknown. No much larger clone is present one base from it, and per-base qualities are unavailable.

The immunoSEQ Assay, a bias-controlled multiplex PCR, was used to amplify TCRbeta CDR3 regions from genomic DNA. For the original study's pipeline: Within the assay, amplification of reference gene primers was used to estimate how many nucleated cells each sample contained. Sequence reads were collapsed and filtered to measure the absolute abundance of every unique TCRbeta CDR3 rearrangement. For each sample, productive Simpson clonality was calculated as the square root of Simpson's diversity index across productive rearrangements. The table was pulled from immuneACCESS by TCRdb, which kept in-frame rearrangements only. Such tables lose some clones; where checked, under half of the loss comes from unresolved V genes, and the rest has no known cause. D and trimming come from the DNA, and the V and J calls and clone size come from that table. The sample has roughly 150,000 clones on record, about 80% of them singletons. The ten most abundant clones make up over 10% of the sample.

Samples from volunteer blood donors who had recovered from COVID-19 were contributed by a second Seattle source. Collaborating institutions collected whole blood in K2EDTA tubes following their own protocols. For TCRbeta analysis, collaborators shipped samples in one of three forms: frozen whole blood, isolated PBMCs, or DNA extracted from either of those sample types. Spanning cysteine to phenylalanine, the CDR3 consists of 14 amino acids. Only the CDR3 portion is preserved as DNA: 42 bases, with reading frame beginning at the first base. CDR1 and CDR2 were assigned from the germline V gene as MGHRA and YSYEKL. Trimming costs V 4 bases and J 0 bases, and their ends lie 10 bases apart.

This clonotype originated in a man between 65 and 80 years old who had recovered from COVID-19. The chain links TRBV4-1 with TRBJ2-7; perhaps TRBD2 is the D gene, with 6 bases matching. The sequenced sample consisted of peripheral blood. The CDR3 has the sequence CASSPGLSSYEQYF. The sequenced DNA: TGCGCCAGCAGCCCGGGACTGAGCTCCTACGAGCAGTACTTC.